These T cell receptor beta chains were read from a single sample in a study of control samples from healthy donors and cancer patients. The method was immunoSEQ multiplex PCR; TCRdb's version includes in-frame clones alone and lacks a portion of them. Of some 140,000 clones in the sample, around 85% were seen once. Sequencing input: blood. The origin of the receptors is a woman aged 30 to 39 in good health. The CDR3 runs from the conserved cysteine through the conserved F or W. D genes are given only for firm matches. Only some rows state a clone size, as once, few, many or a class for expanded clones.

cdr3_nt cdr3_aa d_call v_call clone_size j_call
TGTGCCACCAGTGCCACGGGACGGAGCAATCAGCCCCAGCATTTT CATSATGRSNQPQHF NA TRBV24-1 NA TRBJ1-5
TGTGCCAGCAGCGTAGAGTATTCACCCCTCCACTTT CASSVEYSPLHF NA TRBV9 NA TRBJ1-6
TGTGCCAGCAGCGTAGCTATAACGGAGAGTGGAGACACTGAAGCTTTCTTT CASSVAITESGDTEAFF NA TRBV9 NA TRBJ1-1
TGTGCCAGCAGTGAATTACAGGGGACAGGGTGGGCGGAAAAACTGTTTTTT CASSELQGTGWAEKLFF TRBD1 TRBV6-1 NA TRBJ1-4
TGCGCCAGCAGTGCGGGAACTAGCACAGATACGCAGTATTTT CASSAGTSTDTQYF NA TRBV10-1 NA TRBJ2-3
TGTGCCAGCTCACCACCCCCAGCCTCTGGAAACACCATATATTTT CASSPPPASGNTIYF NA TRBV18 NA TRBJ1-3
TGTGCCAGCGGTAATTTTAGACAGGGGGCGCCGGGAGTCGGCTACACCTTC CASGNFRQGAPGVGYTF TRBD1 TRBV2 NA TRBJ1-2
TGTGCCATCAGGGGGACTAGCGGGAGTTTTGGGAGAGAGACCCAGTACTTC CAIRGTSGSFGRETQYF TRBD2 TRBV10-3 NA TRBJ2-5
TGTGCCAGCAGTGAAGGCTATTCCGGGGAGCTGTTTTTT CASSEGYSGELFF NA TRBV2 NA TRBJ2-2
TGTGCCATCAGTGAGTCGACTAGCGGGAGTACGGAGACCCAGTACTTC CAISESTSGSTETQYF TRBD2 TRBV10-3 NA TRBJ2-5
TGTGCCAGCAGCGCCAACACCGGGGAGCTGTTTTTT CASSANTGELFF NA TRBV9 NA TRBJ2-2
TGTGCCAGCAGCTTCGGACAGGGCCGGGATCAGCCCCAGCATTTT CASSFGQGRDQPQHF TRBD1 TRBV5-4 NA TRBJ1-5
TGTGCCAGCAGCCAACCGCCTAGCGGCGACACAGATACGCAGTATTTT CASSQPPSGDTDTQYF TRBD2 TRBV5-4 NA TRBJ2-3
TGTGCCAGCAGCTTATACGCAGGAATGAACACTGAAGCTTTCTTT CASSLYAGMNTEAFF NA TRBV7-3 NA TRBJ1-1
TGCGCCAGCAGCCCGACGGAGGCTCGCGGGGAGCTGTTTTTT CASSPTEARGELFF NA TRBV5-1 few TRBJ2-2
TGTGCCACCAGTGAGGGGACTAGCGGGAGAACAGATACGCAGTATTTT CATSEGTSGRTDTQYF TRBD2 TRBV24-1 NA TRBJ2-3
TGTGCCAGCACTATCGGCAGTCCTTCCTACAATGAGCAGTTCTTC CASTIGSPSYNEQFF NA TRBV2 NA TRBJ2-1
TGTGCCTGGAGTGTACGGCGGCACTCTGGAAACACCATATATTTT CAWSVRRHSGNTIYF NA TRBV30 once TRBJ1-3
TGTGCCAGCAGTTACTTCCAGGATGGGCCCTACACCTTC CASSYFQDGPYTF NA TRBV6-5 NA TRBJ1-2
TGTGCCAGCAAACAGGGGGGCCTAAAGGAAGGTGGCTACACCTTC CASKQGGLKEGGYTF TRBD1 TRBV28 NA TRBJ1-2
TGTGCCAGCAGACTCCTTCAGCGGGAGACGCAGTATTTT CASRLLQRETQYF TRBD2 TRBV6-5 NA TRBJ2-3
TGTGCCAGCAGCTTAGCGAGCGGCAGGAACACCGGGGAGCTGTTTTTT CASSLASGRNTGELFF NA TRBV7-2 NA TRBJ2-2
TGTGCCAGCAGGCCAGGGGGCCGCACTGAAGCTTTCTTT CASRPGGRTEAFF TRBD1 TRBV11-2 NA TRBJ1-1
TGCGCCAGCAGCCAGCGATCTCCTCCCGGGGGGGGTCACACTGAAGCTTTCTTT CASSQRSPPGGGHTEAFF NA TRBV4-1 NA TRBJ1-1
TGTGCCAGCAGCAAAGAAAGGAACAATGAGCAGTTCTTC CASSKERNNEQFF NA TRBV21-1 NA TRBJ2-1
TGCGCCGGCAGCTGGGGGACTAGCGGCCAAGAGACCCAGTACTTC CAGSWGTSGQETQYF TRBD2 TRBV5-1 NA TRBJ2-5
TGTGCCAGCAGCTTGTATCGCCAGATCCAAGAGACCCAGTACTTC CASSLYRQIQETQYF NA TRBV5-5 NA TRBJ2-5
TGTGCCAGCAGTACCCCGGGAGCCCTAGCCAAAAACATTCAGTACTTC CASSTPGALAKNIQYF NA TRBV27 NA TRBJ2-4
TGTGCCAGCAGCTTAGAGGCCCGCACTGAAGCTTTCTTT CASSLEARTEAFF NA TRBV11-2 NA TRBJ1-1
TGTGCCTGGAGTATACTAGCGGCCGGGGAGCTGTTTTTT CAWSILAAGELFF TRBD2 TRBV30 NA TRBJ2-2
TGCAGCGTTGAACAGGGCCTGAACACTGAAGCTTTCTTT CSVEQGLNTEAFF NA TRBV29-1 NA TRBJ1-1
TGCGCCAGCAGCCAAGTACCCCCCCCGGGACTAGCGGGAAGATACGAGCAGTACTTC CASSQVPPPGLAGRYEQYF TRBD2 TRBV4-1 few TRBJ2-7
TGTGCCAGCCAGGGGCGGGAGAAGGGGACCGGGGAGCTGTTTTTT CASQGREKGTGELFF NA TRBV2 NA TRBJ2-2
TGTGCCAGCAGCCAAGGCGCCCAGGGGTACTATGGCTACACCTTC CASSQGAQGYYGYTF NA TRBV3-1/TRBV3-2 NA TRBJ1-2
TGTGCCAGCAGCCTATGGGGGGTCAACGAGCAGTACTTC CASSLWGVNEQYF NA TRBV5-6 NA TRBJ2-7
TGTGCCAGCAGCTTTGCGTTCGGTAAGCGGTGTTCCTACAATGAGCAGTTCTTC CASSFAFGKRCSYNEQFF NA TRBV12-1 NA TRBJ2-1
TGCGCCAGCAGTTTGGGACAGCTCACAGATACGCAGTATTTT CASSLGQLTDTQYF TRBD1 TRBV5-1 NA TRBJ2-3
TGTGCCTGGGTCGGGGTTTCATACAATGAGCAGTTCTTC CAWVGVSYNEQFF NA TRBV30 NA TRBJ2-1
TGCGCCAGCAGCCCCACCAACAGGGGGCCCTACGAGCAGTACTTC CASSPTNRGPYEQYF TRBD1 TRBV5-1 NA TRBJ2-7
TGTGCCAGCAGTGCGGACTCTAATGAAAAACTGTTTTTT CASSADSNEKLFF NA TRBV27 NA TRBJ1-4
TGTGCCAGCAGTGAGGACATTAGCAATCAGCCCCAGCATTTT CASSEDISNQPQHF NA TRBV6-4 NA TRBJ1-5
TGTGCCAGCAGCCAAGCGGCAGGGTTCAACATTCAGTACTTC CASSQAAGFNIQYF NA TRBV3-1/TRBV3-2 NA TRBJ2-4